Presented here are 13 T cell receptor beta chains from one specimen sequenced in a study of T cells in Graves' hyperthyroidism and ophthalmopathy. Researchers took RNA transcripts and amplified the TCR beta CDR3 regions from them. An initial round of RT-PCR targeting the TCR CDR3 relied on the HTBI primer set. Each CDR3 protein is one row after TCRdb ran MiXCR on the multiplex PCR reads. The repertoire holds fewer than 700,000 distinct CDR3 sequences, 15% to 20% seen once, with around 4% in the top ten. Sample: blood. The receptors shown here come from a woman younger than 45 with Graves' hyperthyroidism.

With regard to this clonotype: A much more abundant neighbour one base away suggests this may be a read error. The chain is built from TRBV20-1 and TRBJ2-7, with TRBD2 identical over 10 bases. Gene TRBJ2-1 matches the end of the DNA better, so the J call may be wrong. The CDR3 extends over 15 amino acids. Germline loops: CDR1 DFQATT, CDR2 SNEGSKA (reference sequence). CDR3 nucleotide sequence: TGCAGTGCTCGCCTAGCGGGAGATATATCCTACGAGCAGTTCTTC. Its protein is CSARLAGDISYEQFF.

This clonotype was seen many times. V usage is TRBV20-1 and J usage is TRBJ2-1; 10 bases map to TRBD2. CDR3 length: 17 amino acids. V dropped 1 base and J dropped 3; count of bases not matched to a gene: 9. Looked up from germline, CDR1 is DFQATT and CDR2 is SNEGSKA (reference sequence). The CDR3 is CSARGLGSGGLYNEQFF. The CDR3 DNA sequence: TGCAGTGCTAGAGGGTTGGGTAGCGGGGGGCTCTACAATGAGCAGTTCTTC.

Concerning this clonotype: The junction differs from germline at one of its ends, possibly a read error. The rearrangement uses TRBV9 and TRBJ1-1; weak D call: TRBD1 (6 bases). This CDR3 is built from 15 residues. CDR1 and CDR2 from the germline V gene are SGDLS and YYNGEE. For the CDR3, the DNA is TGTGTCAGCAGCGTAGGGGCAGGGGTAAAAACTGAAGCTTTCTTT. This gives the protein CVSSVGAGVKTEAFF.

For the CDR3, the DNA is TGTGCCTGGAGTGTAGCTGGGGGCTACTATGGCTACACCTTC. This encodes CAWSVAGGYYGYTF. This rearrangement joins TRBV30 to TRBJ1-2; TRBD1 is a possible D gene (6 bases). Trimming left V 0 bases short and J 3 bases short, with 11 bases between. The CDR3 runs to 14 residues. From germline, CDR1 is GTSNPN and CDR2 SVGIG (reference sequence).

This clonotype was picked up many times. The chain joins TRBV20-1 to TRBJ2-1; tentative D call: TRBD2 (5 bases). The V end lost 0 bases, the J end lost 0 bases, and 9 bases lay between the germline ends. Germline V gene lookup returns CDR1 DFQATT and CDR2 SNEGSKA (reference sequence). The CDR3 extends over 15 amino acids. This CDR3 reads CSAREESGSYNEQFF. The CDR3 DNA reads as TGCAGTGCTAGAGAGGAAAGCGGCTCCTACAATGAGCAGTTCTTC.

The chain is built from TRBV20-1 and TRBJ1-4, with 7 bases identical to TRBD1. There are 15 residues in the CDR3. V gave up 6 bases and J gave up 7 bases; unmatched junction bases: 14. Germline lookup yields CDR1 DFQATT and CDR2 SNEGSKA (reference sequence). Here the CDR3 DNA reads TGCAGTGCCCTGAACCCCGGGACAGCAATTGAAAAACTGTTTTTT. Translation gives CSALNPGTAIEKLFF.

This clonotype has ten or more counts. This chain uses TRBV11-2 with TRBJ2-1; maybe TRBD1 (6 bases). Germline CDR1 is SGHAT and CDR2 is FQNNGV. V lost 4 bases and J 10 bases, leaving 11 bases between the germline ends. The CDR3 runs to 12 residues. The chain's CDR3 is CASSYRVGEQFF. The CDR3, as DNA: TGTGCCAGCAGCTACAGGGTAGGCGAGCAGTTCTTC.

The rearrangement uses TRBV2 and TRBJ2-5, with TRBD2 identical over 12 bases. The V segment lost 4 bases and the J segment 2 bases; nucleotides outside the gene matches: 5. Germline V gives CDR1 SNHLY, CDR2 FYNNEI. The CDR3 loop spans 16 amino acids. DNA of the CDR3: TGTGCCAGCAGTGTCGGACTAGCGGGAACGCAAGAGACCCAGTACTTC. Amino acids: CASSVGLAGTQETQYF.

The chain recombines TRBV7-3 with TRBJ2-2; D is ambiguous. Per germline, CDR1 SGHTA and CDR2 FQGTGA. CDR3 length: 15 residues. The V and J ends lost 5 bases and 2 bases respectively, with 12 bases between them. CDR3 in amino acids: CASSRASLNTGELFF. DNA for the CDR3: TGTGCCAGCAGCCGGGCCTCCCTAAACACCGGGGAGCTGTTTTTT. Complete variable domain (other parts from reference TRBV7-3 and TRBJ2-2): GAGVSQTPSNKVTEKGKYVELRCDPISGHTALYWYRQSLGQGPEFLIYFQGTGAADDSGLPNDRFFAVRPEGSVSTLKIQRTERGDSAVYLCASSRASLNTGELFFGEGSRLTVL.

This sequence joins TRBV20-1 and TRBJ1-5; D possibly corresponds to TRBD1 (6 bases). This CDR3 has 13 residues. With 0 bases removed from V and 12 bases from J, the gap between germline ends came to 15 bases. The germline gives CDR1 DFQATT, CDR2 SNEGSKA (reference sequence). The DNA for the CDR3 is TGCAGTGCTAGAGAGGCCGGGCGGGGGCGCCAGCATTTT. It codes for CSAREAGRGRQHF.

In its sample, this clonotype was seen a few times. The chain has TRBV7-3 and TRBJ1-1; TRBD1 agrees at 9 bases. V shed 5 bases, J shed 6 bases, and the junction held 7 bases outside the gene matches. There are 14 residues in the CDR3. Per the germline V gene, CDR1 is SGHTA and CDR2 is FQGTGA. Written as DNA, the CDR3 is TGTGCCAGCAGCATCTCCGGGACAGGGTCTGAAGCTTTCTTT. Its translation: CASSISGTGSEAFF.

The table lists this clonotype with a few counts. The chain uses TRBV28 and TRBJ2-3, with D possibly being TRBD1 (7 bases). The CDR3 consists of 14 residues. Looked up from germline, CDR1 is MDHEN and CDR2 is SYDVKM. Between the trimmed V and J ends, which lost 4 bases and 4 bases, there was a span of 12 bases. This chain's CDR3 is CASSSQGGADTQYF. CDR3 DNA: TGTGCCAGCAGTTCCCAGGGGGGAGCAGATACGCAGTATTTT.

In this sample, this clonotype turned up many times. The chain links TRBV7-2 to TRBJ2-7, with a possible D match to TRBD2 (5 bases). This CDR3 contains 14 residues. Germline CDR1 SGHTA, CDR2 FQGNSA. V gave up 3 bases and J gave up 2 bases, with 11 bases separating them. DNA for the CDR3: TGTGCCAGCAGCTTCTATGGACTCCCCTACGAGCAGTACTTC. Encoded protein: CASSFYGLPYEQYF. The full variable domain, in which reference TRBV7-2 and TRBJ2-7 provide the parts outside the CDR3, is GAGVSQSPSNKVTEKGKDVELRCDPISGHTALYWYRQSLGQGLEFLIYFQGNSAPDKSGLPSDRFSAERTGGSVSTLTIQRTQQEDSAVYLCASSFYGLPYEQYFGPGTRLTVT.